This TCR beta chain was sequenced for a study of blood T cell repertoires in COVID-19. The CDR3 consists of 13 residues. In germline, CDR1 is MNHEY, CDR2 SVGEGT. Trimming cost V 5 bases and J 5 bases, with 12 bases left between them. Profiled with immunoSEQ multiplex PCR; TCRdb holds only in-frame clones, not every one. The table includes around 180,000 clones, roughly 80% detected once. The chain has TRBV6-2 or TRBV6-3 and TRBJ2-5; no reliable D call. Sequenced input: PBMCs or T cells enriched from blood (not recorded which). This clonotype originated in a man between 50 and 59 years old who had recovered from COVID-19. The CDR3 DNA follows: TGTGCCAGCAGTAACCTAGTAATCGAGACCCAGTACTTC. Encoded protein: CASSNLVIETQYF.